This T cell receptor beta chain comes out of a study of blood T cell repertoires in COVID-19. Study information: Researchers got acute and convalescent COVID-19 samples from the United States, Italy and Spain. In each case, the material was cDNA or gDNA derived from T cells, B-cell-depleted T cells, or PBMCs.

Per the original methods: Using reference gene primer amplification, nucleated cell counts were estimated. The assay was immunoSEQ multiplex PCR, and TCRdb's table has in-frame clones only and misses some. V and J calls and clone size are those listed in that table; D and trimming were worked out from the DNA. The sample records 110,000 to 150,000 clones, roughly three quarters being singletons. The CDR3 totals 14 residues. The V gene lost 0 bases and the J gene lost 8 bases, with 11 bases spanning the gap. Germline values: CDR1 SGDLS, CDR2 YYNGEE. This TCR derives from a man aged 50-59 years with active or convalescent COVID-19. This chain joins TRBV9 and TRBJ1-4; no firm D call. The sequenced sample was peripheral blood. CDR3 nucleotide sequence: TGTGCCAGCAGCGTAGCTAGCCTGGACGAAAAACTGTTTTTT. Protein sequence: CASSVASLDEKLFF.